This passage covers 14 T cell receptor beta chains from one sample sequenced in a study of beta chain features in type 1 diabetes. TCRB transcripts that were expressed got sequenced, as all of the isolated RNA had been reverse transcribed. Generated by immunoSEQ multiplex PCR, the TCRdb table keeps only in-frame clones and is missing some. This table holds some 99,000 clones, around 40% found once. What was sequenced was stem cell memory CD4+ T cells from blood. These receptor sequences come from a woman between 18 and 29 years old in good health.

CDR3 DNA: TGCGCCAGCAGCTTCTACCCGGGGGGACCCTATGAAGGGCAGTTCTTC. It yields the protein CASSFYPGGPYEGQFF. This rearrangement joins TRBV5-1 to TRBJ2-1; 7 nucleotides agree with TRBD2. Germline-derived CDR1 and CDR2 are SGHRS and YFSETQ. The CDR3 covers 16 residues. V trimming: 2 bases; J trimming: 12 bases; junction bases outside the gene matches: 17.

CDR3 residues: CSVRLNTEAFF. Written as DNA, the CDR3 is TGCAGTGTCAGATTGAACACTGAAGCTTTCTTT. J is TRBJ1-1 and V is TRBV20-1; D unclear. CDR3 length equals 11 residues. V was cut by 7 bases and J by 0 bases, with 6 bases left in between. CDR1 and CDR2 (germline): DFQATT, SNEGSKA (reference sequence).

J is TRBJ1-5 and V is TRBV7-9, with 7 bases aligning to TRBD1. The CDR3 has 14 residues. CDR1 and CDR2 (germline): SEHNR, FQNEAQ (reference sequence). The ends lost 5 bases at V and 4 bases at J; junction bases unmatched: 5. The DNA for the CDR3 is TGTGCCAGCAGCCACGGGACAGCTAATCAGCCCCAGCATTTT. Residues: CASSHGTANQPQHF.

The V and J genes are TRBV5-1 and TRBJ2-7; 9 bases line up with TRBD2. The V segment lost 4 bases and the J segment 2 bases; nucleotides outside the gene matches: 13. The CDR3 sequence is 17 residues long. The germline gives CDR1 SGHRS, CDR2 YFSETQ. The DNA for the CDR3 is TGCGCCAGCAGCAACCATCTTAGCGGGAGCCTTACCTACGAGCAGTACTTC. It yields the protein CASSNHLSGSLTYEQYF.

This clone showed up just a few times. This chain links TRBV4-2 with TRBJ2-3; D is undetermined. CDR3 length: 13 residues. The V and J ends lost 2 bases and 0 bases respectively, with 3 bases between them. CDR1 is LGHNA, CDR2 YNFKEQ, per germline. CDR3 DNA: TGTGCCAGCAGCCAACCTAGCACAGATACGCAGTATTTT. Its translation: CASSQPSTDTQYF.

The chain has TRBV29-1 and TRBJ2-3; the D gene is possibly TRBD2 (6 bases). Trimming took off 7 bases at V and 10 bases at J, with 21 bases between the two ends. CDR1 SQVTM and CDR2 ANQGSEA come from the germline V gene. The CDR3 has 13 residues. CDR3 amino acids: CSAALGAGSAQYF. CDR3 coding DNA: TGCAGCGCCGCTCTGGGCGCGGGGTCGGCGCAGTATTTT.

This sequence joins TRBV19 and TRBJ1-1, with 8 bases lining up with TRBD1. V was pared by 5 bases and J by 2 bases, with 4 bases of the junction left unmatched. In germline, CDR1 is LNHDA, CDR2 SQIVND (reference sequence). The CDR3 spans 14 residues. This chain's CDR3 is CASSLGQGNTEAFF. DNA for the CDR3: TGTGCCAGTAGTCTTGGACAGGGTAACACTGAAGCTTTCTTT. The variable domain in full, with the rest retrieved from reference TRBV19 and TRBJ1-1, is DGGITQSPKYLFRKEGQNVTLSCEQNLNHDAMYWYRQDPGQGLRLIYYSQIVNDFQKGDIAEGYSVSREKKESFPLTVTSAQKNPTAFYLCASSLGQGNTEAFFGQGTRLTVV.

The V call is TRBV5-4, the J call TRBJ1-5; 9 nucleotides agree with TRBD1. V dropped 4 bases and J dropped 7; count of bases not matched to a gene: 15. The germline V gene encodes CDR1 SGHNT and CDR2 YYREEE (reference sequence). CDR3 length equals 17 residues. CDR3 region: CASSTGGTGSISQPQHF. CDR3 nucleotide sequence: TGTGCCAGCAGCACCGGGGGGACAGGGTCGATCTCCCAGCCCCAGCATTTT.

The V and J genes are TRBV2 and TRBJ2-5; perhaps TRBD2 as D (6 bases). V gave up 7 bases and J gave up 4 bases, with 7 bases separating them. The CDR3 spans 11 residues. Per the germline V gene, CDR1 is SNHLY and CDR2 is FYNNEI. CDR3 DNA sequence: TGTGCCAGCAAGCGGGTAGAGACCCAGTACTTC. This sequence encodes CASKRVETQYF. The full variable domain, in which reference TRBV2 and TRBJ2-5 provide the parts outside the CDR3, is EPEVTQTPSHQVTQMGQEVILRCVPISNHLYFYWYRQILGQKVEFLVSFYNNEISEKSEIFDDQFSVERPDGSNFTLKIRSTKLEDSAMYFCASKRVETQYFGPGTRLLVL.

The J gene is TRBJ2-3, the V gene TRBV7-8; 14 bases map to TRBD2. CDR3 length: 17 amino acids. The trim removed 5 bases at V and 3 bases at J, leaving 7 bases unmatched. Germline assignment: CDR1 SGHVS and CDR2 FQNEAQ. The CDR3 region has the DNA TGTGCCAGCAGCCCGTATAGACTAGCGGGAGGGACAGATACGCAGTATTTT. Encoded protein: CASSPYRLAGGTDTQYF.

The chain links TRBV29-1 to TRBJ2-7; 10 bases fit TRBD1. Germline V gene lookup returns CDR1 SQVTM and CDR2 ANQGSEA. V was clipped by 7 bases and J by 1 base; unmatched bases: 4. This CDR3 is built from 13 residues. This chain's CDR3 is CSAMGQGSYEQYF. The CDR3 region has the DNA TGCAGCGCCATGGGACAGGGGTCCTACGAGCAGTACTTC.

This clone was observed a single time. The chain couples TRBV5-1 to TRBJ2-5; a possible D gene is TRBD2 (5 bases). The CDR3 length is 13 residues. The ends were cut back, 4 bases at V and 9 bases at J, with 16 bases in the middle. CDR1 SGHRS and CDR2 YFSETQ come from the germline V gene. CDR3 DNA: TGCGCCAGCAGCGACTACCTATTTGTGCCCCAGTACTTC. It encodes CASSDYLFVPQYF.

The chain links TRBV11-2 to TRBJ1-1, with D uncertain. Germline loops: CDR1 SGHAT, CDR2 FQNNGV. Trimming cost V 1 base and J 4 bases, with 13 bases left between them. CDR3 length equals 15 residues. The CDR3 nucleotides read TGTGCCAGCAGCTTAGGACCGGGGTGGGGCACTGAAGCTTTCTTT. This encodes CASSLGPGWGTEAFF.

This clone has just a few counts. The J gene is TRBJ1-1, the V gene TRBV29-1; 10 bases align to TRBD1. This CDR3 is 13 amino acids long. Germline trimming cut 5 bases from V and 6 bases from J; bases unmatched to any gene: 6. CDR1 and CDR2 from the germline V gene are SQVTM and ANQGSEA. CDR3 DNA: TGCAGCGTTCCGGGACAGGGGACGCCTGAAGCTTTCTTT. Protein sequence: CSVPGQGTPEAFF.